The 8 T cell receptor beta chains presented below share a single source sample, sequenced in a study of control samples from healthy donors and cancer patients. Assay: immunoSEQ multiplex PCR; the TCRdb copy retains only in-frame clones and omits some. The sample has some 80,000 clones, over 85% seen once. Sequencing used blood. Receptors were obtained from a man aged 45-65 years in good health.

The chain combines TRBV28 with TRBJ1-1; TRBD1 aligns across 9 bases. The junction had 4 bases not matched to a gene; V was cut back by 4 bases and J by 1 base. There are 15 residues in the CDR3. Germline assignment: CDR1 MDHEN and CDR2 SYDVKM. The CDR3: CASSYPGQGNTEAFF. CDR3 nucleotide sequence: TGTGCCAGCAGTTATCCGGGACAGGGGAACACTGAAGCTTTCTTT.

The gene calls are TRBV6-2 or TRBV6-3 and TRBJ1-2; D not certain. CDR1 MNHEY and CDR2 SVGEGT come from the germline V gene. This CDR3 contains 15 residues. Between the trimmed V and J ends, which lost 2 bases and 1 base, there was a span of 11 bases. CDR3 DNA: TGTGCCAGCAGTTACGGCAGCATTATTAACTATGGCTACACCTTC. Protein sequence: CASSYGSIINYGYTF.

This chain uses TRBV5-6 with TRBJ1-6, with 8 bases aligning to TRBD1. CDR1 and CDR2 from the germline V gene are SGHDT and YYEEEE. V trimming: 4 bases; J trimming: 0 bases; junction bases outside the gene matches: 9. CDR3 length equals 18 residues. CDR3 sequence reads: CASSPGGRRSSYNSPLHF. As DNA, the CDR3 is TGTGCCAGCAGCCCAGGGGGCAGGCGGAGCTCCTATAATTCACCCCTCCACTTT.

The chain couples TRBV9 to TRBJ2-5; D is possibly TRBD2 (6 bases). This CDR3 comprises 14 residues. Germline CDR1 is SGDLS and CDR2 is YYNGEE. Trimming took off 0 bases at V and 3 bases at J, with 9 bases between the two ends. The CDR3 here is CASSVVGGKETQYF. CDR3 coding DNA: TGTGCCAGCAGCGTAGTGGGAGGAAAAGAGACCCAGTACTTC.

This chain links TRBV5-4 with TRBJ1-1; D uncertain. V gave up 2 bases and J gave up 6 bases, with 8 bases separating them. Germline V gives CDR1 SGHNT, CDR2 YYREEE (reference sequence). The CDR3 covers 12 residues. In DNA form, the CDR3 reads TGTGCCAGCAGCTTAGCTGCTTCTGAAGCTTTCTTT. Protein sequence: CASSLAASEAFF.

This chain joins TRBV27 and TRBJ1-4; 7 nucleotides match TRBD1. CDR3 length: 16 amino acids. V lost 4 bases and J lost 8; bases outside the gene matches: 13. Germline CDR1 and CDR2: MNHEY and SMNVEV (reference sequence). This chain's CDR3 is CASSSTWTDREEKLFF. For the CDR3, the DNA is TGTGCCAGCAGTTCAACATGGACAGACAGGGAAGAAAAACTGTTTTTT.

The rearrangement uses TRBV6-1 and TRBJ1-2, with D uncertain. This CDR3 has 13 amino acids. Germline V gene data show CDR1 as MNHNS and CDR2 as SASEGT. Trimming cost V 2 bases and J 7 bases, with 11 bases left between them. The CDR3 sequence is CASSEPNSSGYTF. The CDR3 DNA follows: TGTGCCAGCAGTGAACCCAATTCCTCTGGCTACACCTTC.

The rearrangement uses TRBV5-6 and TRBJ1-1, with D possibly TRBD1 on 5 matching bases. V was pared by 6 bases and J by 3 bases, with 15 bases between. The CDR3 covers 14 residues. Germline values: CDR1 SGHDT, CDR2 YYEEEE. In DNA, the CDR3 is TGTGCCAGCACCTTTGGGCCAGGGTACACTGAAGCTTTCTTT. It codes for CASTFGPGYTEAFF. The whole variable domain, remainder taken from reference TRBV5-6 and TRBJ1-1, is DAGVTQSPTHLIKTRGQQVTLRCSPKSGHDTVSWYQQALGQGPQFIFQYYEEEERQRGNFPDRFSGHQFPNYSSELNVNALLLGDSALYLCASTFGPGYTEAFFGQGTRLTVV.